The TCR beta chain described here comes from a study of blood T cell repertoires in COVID-19. The protocol was immunoSEQ multiplex PCR, while the TCRdb copy is restricted to in-frame clones and leaves out a portion. This sample has approximately 300,000 clones, with roughly 89% found just once. From germline, CDR1 is LGHDT and CDR2 YNNKEL (reference sequence). This CDR3 is 17 amino acids long. Trimming removed 4 bases at V and 3 bases at J, with 18 bases between. The chain joins TRBV3-1 (or the pseudogene TRBV3-2) to TRBJ2-2; the D gene is possibly TRBD2 (5 bases). This TCR was recovered from a man aged 55 to 70 who had recovered from COVID-19. Source material: PBMCs or T cells enriched from blood (not recorded which). The CDR3 region has the DNA TGTGCCAGCAGCCCACCCTTACGGCGGGTACACACCGGGGAGCTGTTTTTT. It translates to CASSPPLRRVHTGELFF.